These T cell receptor beta chains were read from a single sample in a study of PD-1 blockade in classical Hodgkin lymphoma. Here immunoSEQ multiplex PCR was the method, and the copy in TCRdb shows in-frame clones only, minus some. The sample gives about 50,000 clones, roughly 90% of which show up once; approximately 15% is in the top ten. The specimen comprised peripheral blood mononuclear cells (PBMCs), sampled before the fourth cycle of nivolumab. The receptors derive from a human donor with classical Hodgkin lymphoma. CDR3s include the opening cysteine and the closing phenylalanine or tryptophan. Fields, in order: V gene, D gene, J gene, clone size, CDR3 DNA, CDR3 protein. A D gene is named only where the DNA matches it firmly. Clone size is not always given. Where it is, it says once, few, many or a class for expanded clones.

v_call: TRBV9; d_call: .; j_call: TRBJ2-1; clone_size: .; cdr3_nt: TGTGCCAGCAGCGTAAATCTTTTGCTGGGTGAGCAGTTCTTC; cdr3_aa: CASSVNLLLGEQFF
v_call: TRBV6-1; d_call: TRBD1; j_call: TRBJ1-2; clone_size: .; cdr3_nt: TGTGCCAGCAGAACTCAGGGGGGACACTATGGCTACACCTTC; cdr3_aa: CASRTQGGHYGYTF
v_call: TRBV5-1; d_call: TRBD1; j_call: TRBJ2-1; clone_size: .; cdr3_nt: TGCGCCAGCAGCTTACAGGGGTACAATGAGCAGTTCTTC; cdr3_aa: CASSLQGYNEQFF
v_call: TRBV28; d_call: .; j_call: TRBJ1-1; clone_size: once; cdr3_nt: TGTGCCAGCAGTTTATACTGGAACACTGAAGCTTTCTTT; cdr3_aa: CASSLYWNTEAFF
v_call: TRBV29-1; d_call: .; j_call: TRBJ2-7; clone_size: .; cdr3_nt: TGCAGCGTTGAAGAACGCGGACACGGGTTCGAGCAGTACTTC; cdr3_aa: CSVEERGHGFEQYF
v_call: TRBV28; d_call: .; j_call: TRBJ2-7; clone_size: .; cdr3_nt: TGTGCCAGCAGTCCTCACACAGTTAGTTACGAGCAGTACTTC; cdr3_aa: CASSPHTVSYEQYF
v_call: TRBV6-5; d_call: TRBD1; j_call: TRBJ2-7; clone_size: once; cdr3_nt: TGTGCCAGCAGCTTCGACAGGGGGTCCTACGAGCAGTACTTC; cdr3_aa: CASSFDRGSYEQYF
v_call: TRBV5-1; d_call: TRBD2; j_call: TRBJ2-7; clone_size: .; cdr3_nt: TGCGCCAGCAGCGCCCGGGAGGGCTACGAGCAGTACTTC; cdr3_aa: CASSAREGYEQYF
v_call: TRBV5-1; d_call: .; j_call: TRBJ1-1; clone_size: once; cdr3_nt: TGCGCCAGCAGCGTCATAGGGGACACTGAAGCTTTCTTT; cdr3_aa: CASSVIGDTEAFF
v_call: TRBV27; d_call: .; j_call: TRBJ1-2; clone_size: .; cdr3_nt: TGTGCCAGCTTGGGAAGAGACACAAGATTTAACTATGGCTACACCTTC; cdr3_aa: CASLGRDTRFNYGYTF
v_call: TRBV7-9; d_call: TRBD2; j_call: TRBJ2-3; clone_size: .; cdr3_nt: TGTGCCAGCAGCTTGTATCGGACTAGCGGGGTGGATACGCAGTATTTT; cdr3_aa: CASSLYRTSGVDTQYF
v_call: TRBV5-1; d_call: .; j_call: TRBJ2-2; clone_size: .; cdr3_nt: TGCGCCAGCAGCTTGGTCTGGTTAGGCGGCGCGAACACCGGGGAGCTGTTTTTT; cdr3_aa: CASSLVWLGGANTGELFF
v_call: TRBV21-1; d_call: .; j_call: TRBJ2-5; clone_size: .; cdr3_nt: TGTGCCAGCAGCACCCTAGAGCGGAGGCAAGAGACCCAGTACTTC; cdr3_aa: CASSTLERRQETQYF
v_call: TRBV7-9; d_call: .; j_call: TRBJ1-5; clone_size: .; cdr3_nt: TGTGCCAGCAGCTTTAAGGGTGGGAGGACCCATCTGCCCCAGCATTTT; cdr3_aa: CASSFKGGRTHLPQHF
v_call: TRBV5-4; d_call: TRBD1; j_call: TRBJ1-4; clone_size: .; cdr3_nt: TGTGCCAGCAGCCTCGACAGGGGGCGCAATGAAAAACTGTTTTTT; cdr3_aa: CASSLDRGRNEKLFF
v_call: TRBV6-1; d_call: .; j_call: TRBJ1-4; clone_size: once; cdr3_nt: TGTGCCAGCAGTGAAGCGCCGGCTACTAATGAAAAACTGTTTTTT; cdr3_aa: CASSEAPATNEKLFF
v_call: TRBV7-3; d_call: .; j_call: TRBJ1-2; clone_size: medium-sized; cdr3_nt: TGTGCCAGCAGCCCTAATGGAGGGGTAGGAGACTATGGCTACACCTTC; cdr3_aa: CASSPNGGVGDYGYTF
v_call: TRBV29-1; d_call: TRBD1; j_call: TRBJ1-2; clone_size: .; cdr3_nt: TGCAGCGTTGAGTTACAGGGGGCGCCTGGCTACACCTTC; cdr3_aa: CSVELQGAPGYTF
v_call: TRBV6-5; d_call: TRBD1; j_call: TRBJ2-7; clone_size: .; cdr3_nt: TGTGCCAGCAGTACCCGACAGGGGGGGGAGCAGTACTTC; cdr3_aa: CASSTRQGGEQYF
v_call: TRBV5-1; d_call: .; j_call: TRBJ2-2; clone_size: .; cdr3_nt: TGCGCCAGCAGCTTAAGGACGGGGGAAACTAACACCGGGGAGCTGTTTTTT; cdr3_aa: CASSLRTGETNTGELFF
v_call: TRBV30; d_call: TRBD1; j_call: TRBJ1-4; clone_size: .; cdr3_nt: TGTGCCTGTCAGGGGGGACAGGGTAAAGGAAATGAAAAACTGTTTTTT; cdr3_aa: CACQGGQGKGNEKLFF